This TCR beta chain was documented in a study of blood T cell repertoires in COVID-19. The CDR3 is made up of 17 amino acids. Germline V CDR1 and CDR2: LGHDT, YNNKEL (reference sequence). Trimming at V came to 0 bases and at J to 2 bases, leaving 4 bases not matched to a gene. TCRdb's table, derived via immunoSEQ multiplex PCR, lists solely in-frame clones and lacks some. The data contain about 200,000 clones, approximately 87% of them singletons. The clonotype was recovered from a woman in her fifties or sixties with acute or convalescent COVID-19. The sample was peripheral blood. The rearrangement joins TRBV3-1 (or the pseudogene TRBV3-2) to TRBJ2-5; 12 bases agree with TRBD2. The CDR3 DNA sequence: TGTGCCAGCAGCCAAGATCCCGGGACTAGCGGGCAAGAGACCCAGTACTTC. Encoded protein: CASSQDPGTSGQETQYF.